A selection of T cell receptor beta chains follows, all from one sample in a study of shared clonotypes between healthy human individuals. The table came from immunoSEQ multiplex PCR; TCRdb's copy has only in-frame clones and leaves some out. The sample includes roughly 170,000 clones, approximately 60% of them seen just once. The sample was memory CD4+ T cells sorted from blood. Every receptor here comes from a man aged 30 to 45 in good health. CDR3s include the opening cysteine and the closing phenylalanine or tryptophan. D genes are given only for firm matches. Not every row has a clone size; where given, it reads once, few, many or a size class.

>15|TRBJ1-1|.|.|TRBV9
TGTGCCAGCAGCCCAGGAGGGGTTGCGAACACTGAAGCTTTCTTT
CASSPGGVANTEAFF
>15|TRBJ2-5|TRBD2|few|TRBV5-1
TGCGCCAGCAGCTCGGGACTAGCGGGGCAAGAGACCCAGTACTTC
CASSSGLAGQETQYF
>14|TRBJ1-1|.|.|TRBV9
TGTGCCAGCAGCGTAGGAGCCTGGGACACTGAAGCTTTCTTT
CASSVGAWDTEAFF
>17|TRBJ2-7|TRBD2|.|TRBV5-6
TGTGCCAGCAGCTTACCGGGACTAGCGGGAGGGCCTGACGAGCAGTACTTC
CASSLPGLAGGPDEQYF
>16|TRBJ2-7|TRBD2|.|TRBV18
TGTGCCAGCTCACCACCTTCAGCGGGAGGGCCCAACGAGCAGTACTTC
CASSPPSAGGPNEQYF
>13|TRBJ2-3|.|few|TRBV7-2
TGTGCCAGTGCTGCGAAAGGACTGGGAGCGCAGTATTTT
CASAAKGLGAQYF
>11|TRBJ2-5|.|few|TRBV2
TGTGCCAGCAGCGTGGGAGAGACCCAGTACTTC
CASSVGETQYF
>15|TRBJ2-2|.|once|TRBV27
TGTGCCAGCAATAAGGGTGCGGGATCAACCGGGGAGCTGTTTTTT
CASNKGAGSTGELFF
>15|TRBJ2-2|TRBD1|.|TRBV7-8
TGTGCCAGCAACCAACAGGGGTGGAACACCGGGGAGCTGTTTTTT
CASNQQGWNTGELFF
>10|TRBJ2-5|TRBD1|.|TRBV20-1
TGCGGACAGGGTCTTGAGACCCAGTACTTC
CGQGLETQYF
>10|TRBJ1-1|.|.|TRBV29-1
TGCAGCGTTGGGACTGACAAAGCTTTCTTT
CSVGTDKAFF
>15|TRBJ2-5|.|.|TRBV5-1
TGCGCCAGCAGCTATGGGGACGCAACCCCGGAGACCCAGTACTTC
CASSYGDATPETQYF
>15|TRBJ2-5|TRBD1|.|TRBV29-1
TGCAGCGTTGGGATGACGGGACAGGGGGCTGAGACCCAGTACTTC
CSVGMTGQGAETQYF
>17|TRBJ2-1|TRBD1|.|TRBV12-5
TGTGCTAGTGGTTTGGTAACCGGGACAGGGATCGACAATGAGCAGTTCTTC
CASGLVTGTGIDNEQFF
>16|TRBJ2-1|.|.|TRBV7-6
TGTGCCAGCAGCTTAGTTGCGGGTCGGGACGGAGGTGAGCAGTTCTTC
CASSLVAGRDGGEQFF
>13|TRBJ1-2|.|.|TRBV30
TGTGCCTGGAGCGTCGGAGGAACCTATGGCTACACCTTC
CAWSVGGTYGYTF
>15|TRBJ2-5|TRBD2|.|TRBV2
TGTGCCAGCAGTGAAGCGACTAGCGGGAGGGAGACCCAGTACTTC
CASSEATSGRETQYF
>16|TRBJ2-2|.|.|TRBV7-9
TGTGCCAGCAGCAACCCCCGGAGGGAGCCTACCGGGGAGCTGTTTTTT
CASSNPRREPTGELFF
>16|TRBJ2-1|TRBD2|.|TRBV10-1
TGCGCCAGCAGTGATTTCGGGACTAGCGTTCGAAATGAGCAGTTCTTC
CASSDFGTSVRNEQFF
>16|TRBJ2-3|.|.|TRBV2
TGTGCCAGCAGTCGACAAACGGGGGGCAACACAGATACGCAGTATTTT
CASSRQTGGNTDTQYF
>13|TRBJ2-7|.|.|TRBV2
TGTGCCAGCAGGAGGGACACCTCCTACGAGCAGTACTTC
CASRRDTSYEQYF
>13|TRBJ2-1|.|.|TRBV6-1
TGTGCCAGCAGTGAAGGGGCCTACAATGAGCAGTTCTTC
CASSEGAYNEQFF
>12|TRBJ2-4|.|few|TRBV15
TGTGCCACCAGCAGAGATAAGGCAAGCCCTTACTTC
CATSRDKASPYF
>15|TRBJ1-5|.|.|TRBV19
TGTGCCAGTAGTATGGGCACAAGGGGGAATCAGCCCCAGCATTTT
CASSMGTRGNQPQHF
>15|TRBJ2-1|TRBD2|.|TRBV7-8
TGTGCCAGCAGCTCCGGGACTAGCTGGCAAAATGAGCAGTTCTTC
CASSSGTSWQNEQFF
>15|TRBJ2-1|TRBD2|.|TRBV27
TGTGCCAGCAAAAACCAGGCGGGAGGGGTGGGTGAGCAGTTCTTC
CASKNQAGGVGEQFF
>13|TRBJ2-1|.|.|TRBV5-8
TGTGCCAGCAGCTTTGACCGCGGCAATGAGCAGTTCTTC
CASSFDRGNEQFF
>13|TRBJ1-1|.|few|TRBV7-6
TGTGCCAGCAGCTTAAGGGGATCAACTGAAGCTTTCTTT
CASSLRGSTEAFF
>16|TRBJ2-7|TRBD2|.|TRBV5-1
TGCGCCAGCAGCCTCAGACTAGCCGAGAGCTCCTACGAGCAGTACTTC
CASSLRLAESSYEQYF
>15|TRBJ1-4|.|.|TRBV5-1
TGCGCCAGCAGCTTAACGACCGTTGAAGGCGAAAAACTGTTTTTT
CASSLTTVEGEKLFF
>13|TRBJ2-7|.|few|TRBV25-1
TGTGCCAGCAGTGAATCGGGCGGCTACGAGCAGTACTTC
CASSESGGYEQYF
>16|TRBJ2-1|.|.|TRBV19
TGTGCCAGTAGTATAGATCCTCTCACTAAGGACAATGAGCAGTTCTTC
CASSIDPLTKDNEQFF
>14|TRBJ2-3|TRBD1|.|TRBV5-4
TGTGCCAGCAGCTTGGACAGGGGTGGAGATACGCAGTATTTT
CASSLDRGGDTQYF